The 27 T cell receptor beta chains below come from one sample, sequenced in a study of shared clonotypes between healthy human individuals (dated by TCRdb to 2018 to 2020). The library was prepared using the immunoSEQ multiplex PCR assay. The immuneACCESS repertoire file appears here via TCRdb, limited to in-frame rearrangements. These files lack a portion of the clones; in checked studies, under half of the deficit traces to unresolved V genes, and the cause of the others is not known. The sample table lists about 1.5 million clones, roughly 96% of them with a count of one. The leading ten clones occupy approximately 1% of the sample. The sequenced material came from naive CD4+ T cells sorted from blood. Taken with the paper, the label for cell subset or site translates to: CD45RA+ positively selected. The source of these receptors is a young man in good health.

J is TRBJ1-4 and V is TRBV5-4; a weak D match, TRBD1 (6 bases). The CDR3 is 18 residues long. Germline CDR1 is SGHNT and CDR2 is YYREEE (reference sequence). The germline V and J ends were trimmed by 1 base and 2 bases, with 18 bases remaining between them. CDR3 residues: CASSLKRGGASTNEKLFF. CDR3 sequence (DNA): TGTGCCAGCAGCTTGAAAAGGGGGGGGGCCTCCACTAATGAAAAACTGTTTTTT.

This chain joins TRBV7-9 and TRBJ2-5; 7 nucleotides match TRBD1. The CDR3 extends over 11 amino acids. Germline values: CDR1 SEHNR, CDR2 FQNEAQ (reference sequence). The junction had 1 base not matched to a gene; V was cut back by 8 bases and J by 4 bases. CDR3 region: CASQGVETQYF. The CDR3 nucleotides read TGTGCCAGCCAGGGGGTAGAGACCCAGTACTTC.

The chain combines TRBV30 with TRBJ1-1, with D hard to call. Looked up from germline, CDR1 is GTSNPN and CDR2 is SVGIG (reference sequence). The CDR3 length is 16 residues. V lost 4 bases and J 4 bases, leaving 22 bases between the germline ends. The DNA for the CDR3 is TGTGCCTGGACTGGGGTGGCTGCCAAACCCTCCACTGAAGCTTTCTTT. Amino acid sequence: CAWTGVAAKPSTEAFF. The full variable domain, in which reference TRBV30 and TRBJ1-1 provide the parts outside the CDR3, is SQTIHQWPATLVQPVGSPLSLECTVEGTSNPNLYWYRQAAGRGLQLLFYSVGIGQISSEVPQNLSASRPQDRQFILSSKKLLLSDSGFYLCAWTGVAAKPSTEAFFGQGTRLTVV.

J is TRBJ1-2 and V is TRBV5-1, with D perhaps TRBD1 (5 bases). V was trimmed by 0 bases and J by 8 bases, leaving 14 bases between them. There are 14 residues in the CDR3. The germline V gene has CDR1 SGHRS and CDR2 YFSETQ. The DNA of the CDR3 is TGCGCCAGCAGCTTGGTGGGGGAGCGCGGCGGCTACACCTTC. Its protein product is CASSLVGERGGYTF.

The V call is TRBV20-1, the J call TRBJ1-2; 9 positions match TRBD1. This CDR3 comprises 11 residues. Germline loops: CDR1 DFQATT, CDR2 SNEGSKA (reference sequence). V shed 7 bases and J 8 bases; nucleotides not matched to a gene: 5. The CDR3 region has the DNA TGCAGTGTCTCCGGGACAGGGGGCTACACCTTC. Encoded protein: CSVSGTGGYTF.

The gene calls are TRBV29-1 and TRBJ2-7; 7 nucleotides match TRBD2. Trimming at V came to 4 bases and at J to 3 bases, leaving 9 bases not matched to a gene. CDR1 SQVTM and CDR2 ANQGSEA come from the germline V gene. The CDR3 totals 14 residues. The CDR3 sequence: CSVVLRESRYEQYF. The DNA of the CDR3 is TGCAGCGTTGTATTGCGGGAGTCCCGCTACGAGCAGTACTTC.

As regards this clone: Other DNA sequences of this sample code for an identical CDR3. The rearrangement uses TRBV19 and TRBJ2-5; D gene uncertain. The CDR3 sequence is 12 residues long. The germline V and J ends were trimmed by 3 bases and 4 bases, with 6 bases remaining between them. CDR1 is LNHDA and CDR2 is SQIVND in the germline V gene (reference sequence). The CDR3 DNA follows: TGTGCCAGTAGTATCGCAGGAGAGACCCAGTACTTC. Translating gives CASSIAGETQYF.

This sequence joins TRBV29-1 and TRBJ2-5; TRBD1 matches 7 bases. V dropped 6 bases and J dropped 2; count of bases not matched to a gene: 9. Germline CDR1 reads SQVTM; CDR2 reads ANQGSEA. The CDR3 totals 14 residues. The chain's CDR3 is CSVGDSFPQETQYF. In nucleotides, the CDR3 is TGCAGCGTAGGGGACAGTTTCCCGCAAGAGACCCAGTACTTC.

The V gene is TRBV4-3, the J gene TRBJ2-2, with no clear D. CDR1 is LGHNA, CDR2 YSLEER, per germline. CDR3 length: 16 residues. Trimming removed 0 bases from V and 4 bases from J, with 12 bases in between. CDR3 nucleotide sequence: TGCGCCAGCAGCCAAGATTCGGGTCGTGCCACCGGGGAGCTGTTTTTT. The encoded protein is CASSQDSGRATGELFF.

The chain combines TRBV15 with TRBJ2-3; D is ambiguous. This CDR3 is built from 16 residues. V was cut by 1 base and J by 2 bases, with 13 bases left in between. Per germline, CDR1 LNHNV and CDR2 YYDKDF (reference sequence). The CDR3 region is CATSRGRLAPTDTQYF. DNA of the CDR3: TGTGCCACCAGCAGAGGCCGGTTGGCACCCACAGATACGCAGTATTTT.

This rearrangement joins TRBV18 to TRBJ2-2, with D hard to call. The CDR3 has 15 amino acids. Trimming stripped 1 base from V and 0 bases from J, with 6 bases between. Germline V lookup: CDR1 KGHSH, CDR2 LQKENI. The CDR3: CASSPRSPNTGELFF. CDR3 nucleotides: TGTGCCAGCTCACCACGTTCCCCGAACACCGGGGAGCTGTTTTTT.

This sequence joins TRBV2 and TRBJ1-4; 7 bases align to TRBD1. The CDR3 is 14 residues long. CDR1 and CDR2 (germline): SNHLY, FYNNEI. With 4 bases clipped from V and 7 bases from J, the junction kept 6 bases outside the gene matches. CDR3 protein: CASSGQGGGEKLFF. DNA for the CDR3: TGTGCCAGCAGTGGGCAGGGGGGTGGTGAAAAACTGTTTTTT.

This clone showed up just once. The chain couples TRBV27 to TRBJ2-7; D gene uncertain. Per germline, CDR1 MNHEY and CDR2 SMNVEV (reference sequence). Trimming pared 5 bases from V and 2 bases from J, leaving 13 bases between. This CDR3 region has 14 residues. This CDR3 reads CASSPSIGPYEQYF. CDR3 coding DNA: TGTGCCAGCAGTCCCTCTATCGGGCCCTACGAGCAGTACTTC.

The genes are TRBV13 and TRBJ2-1; 10 positions match TRBD1. CDR3 length: 16 residues. V trimming: 1 base; J trimming: 4 bases; junction bases outside the gene matches: 4. CDR1 PRHDT and CDR2 FYEKMQ come from the germline V gene (reference sequence). The CDR3 loop reads CASSLERGQGYNEQFF. The CDR3 region has the DNA TGTGCCAGCAGCTTAGAACGGGGACAGGGGTACAATGAGCAGTTCTTC. Supplemented by reference TRBV13 and TRBJ2-1, the full variable domain reads AAGVIQSPRHLIKEKRETATLKCYPIPRHDTVYWYQQGPGQDPQFLISFYEKMQSDKGSIPDRFSAQQFSDYHSELNMSSLELGDSALYFCASSLERGQGYNEQFFGPGTRLTVL.

The V and J genes are TRBV7-6 and TRBJ1-2, with 8 bases aligning to TRBD1. The CDR3 has 12 amino acids. CDR1 is SGHVS, CDR2 FNYEAQ, per germline. V was clipped by 5 bases and J by 7 bases; unmatched bases: 3. For the CDR3, the DNA is TGTGCCAGCAGCACCGGACAGGGTGGCTACACCTTC. Translation: CASSTGQGGYTF.

Only one count was recorded for this clone. The chain combines TRBV5-1 with TRBJ2-7; 9 bases agree with TRBD2. CDR1 is SGHRS and CDR2 is YFSETQ in the germline V gene. This CDR3 region has 16 residues. The V and J ends lost 4 bases and 1 base, in that order; junction bases with no gene match: 9. The CDR3 DNA reads as TGCGCCAGCAGCCCTGGGGCTAGCGGGAAGTCCTACGAGCAGTACTTC. Residues: CASSPGASGKSYEQYF. Drawing the rest from reference TRBV5-1 and TRBJ2-7, the complete variable domain is KAGVTQTPRYLIKTRGQQVTLSCSPISGHRSVSWYQQTPGQGLQFLFEYFSETQRNKGNFPGRFSGRQFSNSRSEMNVSTLELGDSALYLCASSPGASGKSYEQYFGPGTRLTVT.

The chain carries TRBV19 and TRBJ2-7, with unresolved D. V was cut by 5 bases and J by 3 bases, with 5 bases left in between. This CDR3 has 11 amino acids. CDR1 is LNHDA and CDR2 is SQIVND in the germline V gene (reference sequence). The CDR3 spells CASSLNYEQYF. The DNA of the CDR3 is TGTGCCAGTAGTTTGAACTACGAGCAGTACTTC. Full variable domain (outside the CDR3, taken from reference TRBV19 and TRBJ2-7): DGGITQSPKYLFRKEGQNVTLSCEQNLNHDAMYWYRQDPGQGLRLIYYSQIVNDFQKGDIAEGYSVSREKKESFPLTVTSAQKNPTAFYLCASSLNYEQYFGPGTRLTVT.

As to this clone: This CDR3 is also generated by other DNA sequences in the sample. V gene TRBV11-2 combines with J gene TRBJ2-2; the D is unclear. The CDR3 length is 12 residues. Germline CDR1 SGHAT, CDR2 FQNNGV. The germline V and J ends were trimmed by 3 bases and 5 bases, with 4 bases remaining between them. CDR3 DNA sequence: TGTGCCAGCAGCTTTCGGACCGGGGAGCTGTTTTTT. Translating it yields CASSFRTGELFF. Variable domain in full (rest from reference TRBV11-2 and TRBJ2-2): EAGVAQSPRYKIIEKRQSVAFWCNPISGHATLYWYQQILGQGPKLLIQFQNNGVVDDSQLPKDRFSAERLKGVDSTLKIQPAKLEDSAVYLCASSFRTGELFFGEGSRLTVL.

The chain recombines TRBV15 with TRBJ2-7, with D possibly being TRBD1 (6 bases). Germline-derived CDR1 and CDR2 are LNHNV and YYDKDF (reference sequence). Trimming left V 6 bases short and J 2 bases short, with 11 bases between. The CDR3 sequence is 13 residues long. The CDR3 loop reads CATSKDRPYEQYF. CDR3 nucleotide sequence: TGTGCCACCAGTAAGGACAGACCCTACGAGCAGTACTTC.

This chain connects TRBV27 to TRBJ2-5, with D possibly being TRBD1 (5 bases). Germline V gives CDR1 MNHEY, CDR2 SMNVEV (reference sequence). This CDR3 is built from 13 residues. The V gene lost 6 bases and the J gene lost 7 bases, with 15 bases spanning the gap. CDR3 residues: CASSKQGMGTQYF. The CDR3 nucleotides are TGTGCCAGCAGCAAGCAGGGAATGGGGACCCAGTACTTC.

This clone has a single count. The CDR3 region is CASSLVSYSGANVLTF. CDR3 in DNA: TGTGCCAGCAGTTTAGTTTCTTACTCTGGGGCCAACGTCCTGACTTTC. This chain links TRBV28 with TRBJ2-6; D call uncertain. V dropped 2 bases and J dropped 0 bases, with 8 bases sitting between them. The CDR3 spans 16 residues. Germline-derived CDR1 and CDR2 are MDHEN and SYDVKM.

V is TRBV5-4 and J is TRBJ1-3; D is unclear. Germline CDR1 SGHNT, CDR2 YYREEE (reference sequence). The CDR3 is 14 amino acids. Trimming took 4 bases from V and 0 from J, leaving 8 bases between them. CDR3 nucleotide sequence: TGTGCCAGCAGCAACATGGGCTCTGGAAACACCATATATTTT. Translation: CASSNMGSGNTIYF.

The genes are TRBV6-5 and TRBJ2-7; tentatively, D is TRBD1 (5 bases). The germline gives CDR1 MNHEY, CDR2 SVGAGI. Trimming cost V 5 bases and J 4 bases, with 18 bases left between them. The CDR3 loop spans 15 amino acids. This CDR3 is CASSRGAEVSYEQYF. The CDR3 bases are TGTGCCAGCAGTCGTGGGGCCGAGGTTAGTTACGAGCAGTACTTC.

The V call is TRBV7-8, the J call TRBJ1-4, with a tentative D call TRBD1 (5 bases). The CDR3 loop spans 16 amino acids. V lost 0 bases to trimming and J lost 7 bases, with 15 bases between them. Germline CDR1 is SGHVS and CDR2 is FQNEAQ. The CDR3 sequence: CASSLARFRGSEKLFF. CDR3 bases: TGTGCCAGCAGCTTAGCGAGGTTTAGGGGCAGTGAAAAACTGTTTTTT. The whole variable domain, remainder taken from reference TRBV7-8 and TRBJ1-4, is GAGVSQSPRYKVAKRGQDVALRCDPISGHVSLFWYQQALGQGPEFLTYFQNEAQLDKSGLPSDRFFAERPEGSVSTLKIQRTQQEDSAVYLCASSLARFRGSEKLFFGSGTQLSVL.

V and J are TRBV6-6 and TRBJ1-5; D is unclear. In germline, CDR1 is MNHNY, CDR2 SVGAGI (reference sequence). Trimming cost V 0 bases and J 6 bases, with 12 bases left between them. The CDR3 totals 15 residues. Here the CDR3 reads CASSYSFFGGQPQHF. CDR3 DNA: TGTGCCAGCAGTTACTCCTTTTTCGGCGGTCAGCCCCAGCATTTT.

The chain employs TRBV18 and TRBJ2-1; D perhaps matches TRBD2 (7 bases). The germline V gene encodes CDR1 KGHSH and CDR2 LQKENI. CDR3 length: 17 amino acids. Trimming cost V 2 bases and J 3 bases, with 17 bases left between them. CDR3 protein: CASSPGGARRVYNEQFF. The DNA of the CDR3 is TGTGCCAGCTCACCAGGGGGGGCTCGAAGGGTCTACAATGAGCAGTTCTTC.

V and J are TRBV4-1 and TRBJ2-2, with unresolved D. This CDR3 region has 12 residues. Germline V gene lookup returns CDR1 MGHRA and CDR2 YSYEKL. Trimming took 4 bases from V and 3 from J, leaving 3 bases between them. The CDR3 DNA reads as TGCGCCAGCAGCCCCTACACCGGGGAGCTGTTTTTT. As protein: CASSPYTGELFF.